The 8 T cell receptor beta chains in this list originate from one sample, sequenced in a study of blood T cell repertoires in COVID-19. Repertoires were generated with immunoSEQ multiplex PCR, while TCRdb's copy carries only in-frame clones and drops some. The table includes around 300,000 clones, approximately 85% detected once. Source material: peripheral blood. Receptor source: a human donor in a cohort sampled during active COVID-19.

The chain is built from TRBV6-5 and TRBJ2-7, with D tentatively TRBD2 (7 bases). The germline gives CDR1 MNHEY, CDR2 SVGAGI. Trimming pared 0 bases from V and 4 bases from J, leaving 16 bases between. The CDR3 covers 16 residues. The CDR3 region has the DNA TGTGCCAGCAGTTACTCTAGGGGGGGGCGGCCGTACGAGCAGTACTTC. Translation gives CASSYSRGGRPYEQYF.

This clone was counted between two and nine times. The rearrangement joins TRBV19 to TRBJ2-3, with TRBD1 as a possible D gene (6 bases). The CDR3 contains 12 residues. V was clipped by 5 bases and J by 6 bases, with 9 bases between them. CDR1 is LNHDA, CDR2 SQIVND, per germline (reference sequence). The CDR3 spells CASSRTVDTQYF. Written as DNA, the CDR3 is TGTGCCAGTAGTCGGACAGTCGATACGCAGTATTTT.

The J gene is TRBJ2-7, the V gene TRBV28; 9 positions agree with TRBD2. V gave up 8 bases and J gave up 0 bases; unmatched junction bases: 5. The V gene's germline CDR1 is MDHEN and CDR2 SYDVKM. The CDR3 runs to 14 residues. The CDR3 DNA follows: TGTGCCAGCCACCCTAGCGGGATCTCCTACGAGCAGTACTTC. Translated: CASHPSGISYEQYF.

CDR3 in DNA: TGTGCCAGCAGCTTACCAGGACTAGACGAGCAGTACTTC. Amino acid sequence: CASSLPGLDEQYF. The chain combines TRBV7-8 with TRBJ2-7; TRBD2 agrees at 7 bases. V was clipped by 2 bases and J by 5 bases; unmatched bases: 3. The CDR3 is made up of 13 amino acids. Germline loops: CDR1 SGHVS, CDR2 FQNEAQ.

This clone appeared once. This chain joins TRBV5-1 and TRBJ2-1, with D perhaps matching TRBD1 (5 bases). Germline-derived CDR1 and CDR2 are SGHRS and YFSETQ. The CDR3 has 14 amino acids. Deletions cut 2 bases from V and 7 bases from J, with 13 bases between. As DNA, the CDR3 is TGCGCCAGCAGCTTTAGTATTTCAGGGAATGAGCAGTTCTTC. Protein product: CASSFSISGNEQFF.

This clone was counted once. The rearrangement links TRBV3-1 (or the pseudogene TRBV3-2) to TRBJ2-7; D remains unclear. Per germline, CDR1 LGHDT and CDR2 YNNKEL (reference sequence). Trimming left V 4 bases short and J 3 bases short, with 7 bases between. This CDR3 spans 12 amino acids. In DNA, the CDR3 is TGTGCCAGCAGCCGACTCATCTACGAGCAGTACTTC. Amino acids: CASSRLIYEQYF.

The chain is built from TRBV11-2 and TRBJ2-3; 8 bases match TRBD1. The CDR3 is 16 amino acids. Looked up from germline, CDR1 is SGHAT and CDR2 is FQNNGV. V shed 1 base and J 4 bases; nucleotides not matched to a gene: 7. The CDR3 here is CASSLVQGAQPDTQYF. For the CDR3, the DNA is TGTGCCAGCAGCTTAGTGCAGGGGGCGCAACCAGATACGCAGTATTTT.

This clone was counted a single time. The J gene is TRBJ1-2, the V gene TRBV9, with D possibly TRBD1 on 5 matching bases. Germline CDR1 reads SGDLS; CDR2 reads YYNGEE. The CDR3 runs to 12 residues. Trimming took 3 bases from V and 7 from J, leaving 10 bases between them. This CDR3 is CASSEVDTGYTF. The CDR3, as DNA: TGTGCCAGCAGCGAGGTGGACACTGGCTACACCTTC. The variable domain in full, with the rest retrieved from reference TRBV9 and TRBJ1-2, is DSGVTQTPKHLITATGQRVTLRCSPRSGDLSVYWYQQSLDQGLQFLIQYYNGEERAKGNILERFSAQQFPDLHSELNLSSLELGDSALYFCASSEVDTGYTFGSGTRLTVV.